Listed here is a single T cell receptor beta chain. Its antigen is unknown. This entry comes from a study of STAT5B mutations in CD4+ large granular lymphocyte leukemia. Healthy controls were blood donor buffy coats. Trimming cost V 4 bases and J 0 bases, with 12 bases left between them. The CDR3 runs to 15 residues. Germline CDR1 reads SGHRS; CDR2 reads YFSETQ. Findings and limits, study-wide: Main leukemic clonotypes were patient-specific, but roughly 26% appeared at low frequency elsewhere. CD4-sorted patient repertoires seemed more clonal than healthy CD4+ repertoires. Higher CD4+ than CD8+ T-LGLL clonality might reflect small sample size.

Profiling relied on immunoSEQ multiplex PCR, and the TCRdb table lists in-frame clones only, not all of them. The sample includes more than 30,000 clones, roughly 71% of them seen just once. This rearrangement joins TRBV5-1 to TRBJ2-3; no reliable D call. The TCR was taken from a human donor in good health. The sample consisted of CD4+ T cells from blood buffy coats. CDR3 DNA: TGCGCCAGCAGCAGCCAGGCCAGTAGCACAGATACGCAGTATTTT. As protein: CASSSQASSTDTQYF.